These 20 T cell receptor beta chains share one sample of origin, sequenced in a study of OX40 agonist ivuxolimab in advanced cancers. Sequencing was performed with immunoSEQ multiplex PCR; in TCRdb, only in-frame clones are kept and a portion is missing. The table shows 20,000 or so clones, with roughly four fifths occurring only once. This material consisted of CD4+ or CD8+ T cells sorted from blood, taken in a trial of the OX40 agonist ivuxolimab. These receptor sequences come from an adult with an advanced solid tumor such as melanoma, head and neck, liver or kidney cancer.

The rearrangement uses TRBV7-8 and TRBJ2-7, with 8 bases aligning to TRBD1. Germline V lookup: CDR1 SGHVS, CDR2 FQNEAQ. V dropped 5 bases and J dropped 6; count of bases not matched to a gene: 12. This CDR3 contains 15 residues. This CDR3 is CASSLAGQGWSEQYF. CDR3 nucleotides: TGTGCCAGCAGCCTCGCAGGACAGGGATGGAGCGAGCAGTACTTC.

This chain connects TRBV5-4 to TRBJ2-4; 8 bases align to TRBD2. V was pared by 5 bases and J by 0 bases, with 10 bases of the junction left unmatched. Germline V gene lookup returns CDR1 SGHNT and CDR2 YYREEE (reference sequence). The CDR3 runs to 17 residues. The CDR3 sequence is CASSSLSGNLAKNIQYF. In DNA form, the CDR3 reads TGTGCCAGCAGTTCACTTAGCGGGAACCTAGCCAAAAACATTCAGTACTTC.

This sequence joins TRBV5-8 and TRBJ1-3; D is ambiguous. Germline V gene lookup returns CDR1 SGHTS and CDR2 YDEGEE. Trimming removed 4 bases at V and 0 bases at J, with 5 bases between. The CDR3 has 13 amino acids. CDR3 DNA sequence: TGTGCCAGCAGCCGGACCTCTGGAAACACCATATATTTT. This encodes CASSRTSGNTIYF.

This clone was detected a few times. This rearrangement joins TRBV4-3 to TRBJ2-7; no clear D gene. This CDR3 has 13 amino acids. V was clipped by 4 bases and J by 5 bases, with 12 bases between them. CDR1 is LGHNA, CDR2 YSLEER, per germline. The CDR3 loop reads CASSRLTADEQYF. CDR3 in DNA: TGCGCCAGCAGCCGGCTAACTGCAGACGAGCAGTACTTC.

The CDR3 here is CASSFSRDRDYLGYTF. DNA for the CDR3: TGTGCCAGCAGCTTTTCCCGCGACAGGGACTACTTGGGCTACACCTTC. This chain connects TRBV7-9 to TRBJ1-2; 7 nucleotides agree with TRBD1. CDR3 length equals 16 residues. V lost 3 bases and J lost 8; bases outside the gene matches: 15. Germline values: CDR1 SEHNR, CDR2 FQNEAQ (reference sequence).

V usage is TRBV6-6 and J usage is TRBJ2-5, with D perhaps TRBD1 or TRBD2 (5 bases each). Looked up from germline, CDR1 is MNHNY and CDR2 is SVGAGI (reference sequence). This CDR3 is 15 amino acids long. V gave up 5 bases and J gave up 5 bases, with 18 bases separating them. The CDR3 protein is CASSPPRDVWETQYF. DNA of the CDR3: TGTGCCAGCAGTCCCCCGAGGGACGTCTGGGAGACCCAGTACTTC.

The rearrangement uses TRBV30 and TRBJ1-1; 10 bases are a match to TRBD1. The germline V gene has CDR1 GTSNPN and CDR2 SVGIG (reference sequence). The CDR3 loop spans 16 amino acids. With 3 bases clipped from V and 1 base from J, the junction kept 8 bases outside the gene matches. The CDR3 coding sequence is TGTGCCTGGAGCGGGGCGGGGACAGGGGCGAACACTGAAGCTTTCTTT. Its protein product is CAWSGAGTGANTEAFF.

The chain carries TRBV19 and TRBJ1-2; tentative D call: TRBD1 (5 bases). CDR3 length: 15 residues. Germline V gene lookup returns CDR1 LNHDA and CDR2 SQIVND (reference sequence). The V end lost 6 bases, the J end lost 0 bases, and 14 bases lay between the germline ends. CDR3 DNA: TGTGCCAGTAGCTTCCGGGACTTGTCTAACTATGGCTACACCTTC. Its protein is CASSFRDLSNYGYTF.

CDR3 region: CASSDLGFQETQYF. The DNA for the CDR3 is TGTGCCAGCAGCGACTTGGGTTTTCAAGAGACCCAGTACTTC. The rearrangement joins TRBV28 to TRBJ2-5; D call uncertain. Trimming left V 6 bases short and J 2 bases short, with 13 bases between. The germline CDR1 and CDR2 sequences are MDHEN and SYDVKM. The CDR3 has 14 amino acids.

V and J are TRBV28 and TRBJ2-7; either TRBD1 or TRBD2 may fit D (5 bases each). The germline V gene has CDR1 MDHEN and CDR2 SYDVKM. The V end was cut by 2 bases, the J end by 6 bases, with 8 bases between. The CDR3 covers 12 residues. CDR3 amino acids: CASSLGGGEQYF. CDR3 nucleotide sequence: TGTGCCAGCAGTTTAGGGGGTGGCGAGCAGTACTTC.

The V gene is TRBV4-3, the J gene TRBJ1-6; possibly TRBD1 for D (5 bases). Per the germline V gene, CDR1 is LGHNA and CDR2 is YSLEER. V lost 1 base to trimming and J lost 4 bases, with 11 bases between them. The length of the CDR3 is 16 residues. The CDR3 DNA reads as TGCGCCAGCAGCCAAGGACCAACAGGTTATAATTCACCCCTCCACTTT. It specifies CASSQGPTGYNSPLHF.

The chain joins TRBV11-2 to TRBJ1-3, with D possibly being TRBD1 (6 bases). V lost 1 base and J lost 5, with 9 bases in between. Per the germline V gene, CDR1 is SGHAT and CDR2 is FQNNGV. The CDR3 totals 14 residues. The CDR3 DNA is TGTGCCAGCAGCTTAGTAACAGGGAGAAACACCATATATTTT. This gives the protein CASSLVTGRNTIYF.

The chain has TRBV5-6 and TRBJ1-1; D is unresolved. Per the germline V gene, CDR1 is SGHDT and CDR2 is YYEEEE. The CDR3 runs to 14 residues. V gave up 3 bases and J gave up 0 bases, with 9 bases separating them. The CDR3 is CASSSPEMNTEAFF. Written as DNA, the CDR3 is TGTGCCAGCAGCTCTCCCGAAATGAACACTGAAGCTTTCTTT.

The chain combines TRBV6-1 with TRBJ2-7; TRBD1 aligns across 7 bases. Germline V gene lookup returns CDR1 MNHNS and CDR2 SASEGT. The CDR3 totals 15 residues. The ends lost 8 bases at V and 4 bases at J; junction bases unmatched: 14. This chain's CDR3 is CASSLRGDSPYEQYF. CDR3 nucleotide sequence: TGTGCCAGCTCCCTACGAGGGGACAGCCCATACGAGCAGTACTTC.

The rearrangement joins TRBV5-5 to TRBJ1-1, with 7 bases lining up with TRBD1. The CDR3 totals 13 residues. The V segment lost 5 bases and the J segment 3 bases; nucleotides outside the gene matches: 4. The germline CDR1 and CDR2 sequences are SGHKS and YYEKEE (reference sequence). This CDR3 is CASSWDRYTEAFF. The CDR3 DNA reads as TGTGCCAGCAGTTGGGACAGATACACTGAAGCTTTCTTT.

The genes are TRBV5-6 and TRBJ2-5; the D is unclear. CDR3 length: 14 residues. Trimming took off 1 base at V and 3 bases at J, with 10 bases between the two ends. Germline V gives CDR1 SGHDT, CDR2 YYEEEE. The CDR3 spells CASSLYSTKETQYF. CDR3 bases: TGTGCCAGCAGCTTGTATAGCACAAAAGAGACCCAGTACTTC.

The J gene is TRBJ2-5, the V gene TRBV28, with a weak D call TRBD2 (5 bases). The ends were cut back, 4 bases at V and 5 bases at J, with 17 bases in the middle. Germline values: CDR1 MDHEN, CDR2 SYDVKM. The CDR3 spans 15 residues. The CDR3 spells CASSYYRGLVETQYF. CDR3 nucleotides: TGTGCCAGCAGTTATTATCGGGGTTTAGTGGAGACCCAGTACTTC.

V and J are TRBV5-1 and TRBJ2-3; perhaps TRBD1 as D (6 bases). CDR3 length: 14 amino acids. Trimming took off 1 base at V and 4 bases at J, with 10 bases between the two ends. From germline, CDR1 is SGHRS and CDR2 YFSETQ. CDR3 residues: CASSLNRVADTQYF. The CDR3 nucleotides are TGCGCCAGCAGCTTGAACAGGGTTGCAGATACGCAGTATTTT.

This clone was seen a single time. The chain couples TRBV7-9 to TRBJ1-4; 7 positions match TRBD1. Trimming at V came to 4 bases and at J to 4 bases, leaving 3 bases not matched to a gene. The CDR3 is made up of 14 amino acids. CDR1 and CDR2 (germline): SEHNR, FQNEAQ (reference sequence). The CDR3, as DNA: TGTGCCAGCAGCTCGGGACAGAGTAATGAAAAACTGTTTTTT. As protein: CASSSGQSNEKLFF.

The chain links TRBV18 to TRBJ2-3; D may be TRBD1 or TRBD2 (5 bases each). This CDR3 spans 14 amino acids. V was pared by 6 bases and J by 1 base, with 11 bases between. Germline CDR1 reads KGHSH; CDR2 reads LQKENI. The CDR3 loop reads CASSGGTGTDTQYF. CDR3 bases: TGTGCCAGCTCCGGTGGGACGGGCACAGATACGCAGTATTTT.